Below are 32 T cell receptor beta chains sequenced from a single sample in a study of T-cell reconstitution after alpha-beta-depleted transplantation in children. The TCRbeta library was prepared with unique molecular identifiers. TCRdb re-derived calls from the PCR reads in MiXCR, one entry per CDR3 protein. The table has about 690,000 distinct CDR3 sequences, 16% seen once. Source: PBMCs from the stem cell graft donor, taken from the stem cell graft. These receptors originate from a human donor who donated a stem cell graft to a child with acute myeloid leukemia.

The gene calls are TRBV5-4 and TRBJ2-3; D uncertain. The length of the CDR3 is 16 residues. Germline CDR1 SGHNT, CDR2 YYREEE (reference sequence). Trimming took 1 base from V and 8 from J, leaving 20 bases between them. The CDR3 DNA is TGTGCCAGCAGCTTGTTCGACGACTGGATTCGCGGTACGCAGTATTTT. This translates into CASSLFDDWIRGTQYF.

In the case of this clonotype: A much bigger clone sits one base away, suggesting this may be a read error. The gene calls are TRBV7-3 and TRBJ2-3; possibly TRBD1 or TRBD2 for D (5 bases each). Germline CDR1 is SGHTA and CDR2 is FQGTGA. V lost 5 bases and J 4 bases, leaving 19 bases between the germline ends. The length of the CDR3 is 16 residues. This CDR3 reads CASSAPGRCGADTQYF. In DNA form, the CDR3 reads TGTGCCAGCAGCGCTCCGGGACGGTGCGGAGCAGATACGCAGTATTTT.

The chain is built from TRBV10-1 and TRBJ2-1; possible D gene TRBD2, 7 bases. The length of the CDR3 is 15 residues. Trimming shortened V by 4 bases and J by 7 bases, and 17 bases separated the two germline ends. Germline assignment: CDR1 WNHNN and CDR2 SYGVQD (reference sequence). The CDR3 bases are TGCGCCAGCAGTGGGGGCGGGGGCTCTTGGAATGAGCAGTTCTTC. It encodes CASSGGGGSWNEQFF.

This clonotype was detected ten times or more. The chain has TRBV12-3 or TRBV12-4 and TRBJ2-2, with no clear D. The V gene lost 3 bases and the J gene lost 2 bases, with 7 bases spanning the gap. This CDR3 has 14 amino acids. CDR3 nucleotides: TGTGCCAGCAGTTTTAAGTACAACACCGGGGAGCTGTTTTTT. This translates into CASSFKYNTGELFF.

This chain joins TRBV20-1 and TRBJ2-2; 8 nucleotides align to TRBD1. The CDR3 sequence is 15 residues long. The germline gives CDR1 DFQATT, CDR2 SNEGSKA (reference sequence). V was clipped by 0 bases and J by 6 bases; unmatched bases: 6. CDR3 protein: CSARDKDRAPGELFF. CDR3 coding DNA: TGCAGTGCTAGAGATAAGGACAGGGCCCCCGGGGAGCTGTTTTTT.

This clonotype occurred many times. The genes are TRBV20-1 and TRBJ2-3; D is unresolved. Germline lookup yields CDR1 DFQATT and CDR2 SNEGSKA (reference sequence). This CDR3 contains 15 residues. Trimming removed 2 bases from V and 2 bases from J, with 14 bases in between. The CDR3 sequence: CSARNSGDSTDTQYF. The CDR3 DNA reads TGCAGTGCTAGAAATTCAGGTGACTCCACAGATACGCAGTATTTT.

This clonotype was seen at least ten times. The chain employs TRBV12-3 or TRBV12-4 and TRBJ2-1, with 11 bases that match TRBD2. Trimming removed 1 base from V and 8 bases from J; junction bases left unmatched: 7. The CDR3 runs 16 residues. This CDR3 is CASSLVAGGLGHEQFF. The CDR3 region has the DNA TGTGCCAGCAGTTTAGTAGCGGGGGGGCTCGGCCATGAGCAGTTCTTC.

In this sample, this clonotype turned up many times. The V and J genes are TRBV7-2 and TRBJ2-7; possibly TRBD2 for D (5 bases). This CDR3 spans 13 amino acids. The V end lost 0 bases, the J end lost 7 bases, and 10 bases lay between the germline ends. CDR1 is SGHTA and CDR2 is FQGNSA in the germline V gene. CDR3 DNA: TGTGCCAGCAGCTTAGCCGGAGGATGGGAGCAGTACTTC. Translated: CASSLAGGWEQYF.

The chain joins TRBV30 to TRBJ2-1, with D uncertain. The CDR3 contains 12 residues. CDR1 and CDR2 from the germline V gene are GTSNPN and SVGIG (reference sequence). V lost 2 bases and J 6 bases, leaving 8 bases between the germline ends. CDR3 in DNA: TGTGCCTGGAGTCCGCCTAGCAATGAGCAGTTCTTC. Amino acids: CAWSPPSNEQFF.

The chain has TRBV5-1 and TRBJ2-1; no clear D. Germline V lookup: CDR1 SGHRS, CDR2 YFSETQ. Trimming shortened V by 0 bases and J by 7 bases, and 11 bases separated the two germline ends. The length of the CDR3 is 14 residues. CDR3 nucleotide sequence: TGCGCCAGCAGCTTGGCCCCCGTAGCTAATGAGCAGTTCTTC. Translation gives CASSLAPVANEQFF.

This chain connects TRBV7-3 to TRBJ2-2; 9 positions agree with TRBD1. Germline CDR1 is SGHTA and CDR2 is FQGTGA. V lost 2 bases and J lost 5; bases outside the gene matches: 9. This CDR3 is built from 17 residues. As DNA, the CDR3 is TGTGCCAGCAGCTTAGCCCCGGACAGGGGAGGGACCGGGGAGCTGTTTTTT. Residues: CASSLAPDRGGTGELFF.

This clonotype has a handful of counts. This chain connects TRBV12-3 or TRBV12-4 to TRBJ1-5, with 9 bases aligning to TRBD1. The ends lost 3 bases at V and 9 bases at J; junction bases unmatched: 6. This CDR3 region has 14 residues. The DNA of the CDR3 is TGTGCCAGCAGTTTCAGGGACAGGGATCTGCCCCAGCATTTT. Translated, it gives CASSFRDRDLPQHF.

This clonotype has more than one count but fewer than ten. This chain joins TRBV5-1 and TRBJ2-3; 8 nucleotides line up with TRBD2. Germline V gene sequence: CDR1 SGHRS, CDR2 YFSETQ. Germline trimming cut 4 bases from V and 3 bases from J; bases unmatched to any gene: 13. The CDR3 length is 17 residues. The DNA for the CDR3 is TGCGCCAGCAGCCCCACGCCCACAGGCGGGGGGACAGATACGCAGTATTTT. It is translated as CASSPTPTGGGTDTQYF.

This clonotype was recorded many times. This rearrangement joins TRBV20-1 to TRBJ2-1; tentatively, D is TRBD2 (7 bases). The CDR3 loop spans 14 amino acids. V lost 4 bases to trimming and J lost 5 bases, with 15 bases between them. Per germline, CDR1 DFQATT and CDR2 SNEGSKA (reference sequence). The CDR3 spells CSAKGGGLNNEQFF. Written as DNA, the CDR3 is TGCAGTGCTAAGGGGGGGGGCCTGAACAATGAGCAGTTCTTC.

At least ten counts were recorded for this clonotype. This chain links TRBV7-2 with TRBJ2-2, with 8 bases that match TRBD1. The V segment lost 3 bases and the J segment 2 bases; nucleotides outside the gene matches: 8. The CDR3 has 17 amino acids. Germline V gene data show CDR1 as SGHTA and CDR2 as FQGNSA. The CDR3 region is CASSFGPGQVNTGELFF. DNA of the CDR3: TGTGCCAGCAGCTTTGGACCGGGACAGGTCAACACCGGGGAGCTGTTTTTT.

The table lists this clonotype with many counts. The chain links TRBV29-1 to TRBJ1-2, with 9 bases lining up with TRBD1. The CDR3 is 12 amino acids. The V segment lost 8 bases and the J segment 5 bases; nucleotides outside the gene matches: 6. The V gene's germline CDR1 is SQVTM and CDR2 ANQGSEA. CDR3 in DNA: TGCAGCTTCGGACAGGGGCCTTATGGCTACACCTTC. Its translation is CSFGQGPYGYTF. Full variable domain (rest looked up from reference TRBV29-1 and TRBJ1-2): SAVISQKPSRDICQRGTSLTIQCQVDSQVTMMFWYRQQPGQSLTLIATANQGSEATYESGFVIDKFPISRPNLTFSTLTVSNMSPEDSSIYLCSFGQGPYGYTFGSGTRLTVV.

The chain joins TRBV7-2 to TRBJ1-6; D might be TRBD1 (5 bases). This CDR3 spans 14 amino acids. Germline V gene sequence: CDR1 SGHTA, CDR2 FQGNSA. The V end lost 1 base, the J end lost 11 bases, and 12 bases lay between the germline ends. CDR3 amino acids: CASSLVQDVPPLHF. The CDR3 coding sequence is TGTGCCAGCAGCTTAGTACAGGATGTGCCACCCCTCCACTTT.

As to this clonotype: With a much larger clone just one base away, this may be a read error. CDR3 in amino acids: CSARDRRTNYGYTF. The CDR3 nucleotides are TGCAGTGCTAGAGACAGGAGGACCAACTATGGCTACACCTTC. The chain has TRBV20-1 and TRBJ1-2; D is undetermined. In germline, CDR1 is DFQATT, CDR2 SNEGSKA (reference sequence). V lost 0 bases to trimming and J lost 2 bases, with 10 bases between them. The CDR3 consists of 14 residues.

The sample holds many counts of this clonotype. The chain employs TRBV20-1 and TRBJ2-5; the D gene is possibly TRBD2 (6 bases). Per germline, CDR1 DFQATT and CDR2 SNEGSKA (reference sequence). V was pared by 3 bases and J by 5 bases, with 16 bases between. The CDR3 totals 14 residues. As DNA, the CDR3 is TGCAGTGCTAGGATGGCGGGGAGGCGGGAGACCCAGTACTTC. Its translation: CSARMAGRRETQYF.

This clonotype was observed many times. V gene TRBV20-1 combines with J gene TRBJ2-1, with a weak D call TRBD1 (6 bases). From germline, CDR1 is DFQATT and CDR2 SNEGSKA (reference sequence). The CDR3 length is 16 residues. V gave up 4 bases and J gave up 0 bases, with 16 bases separating them. This CDR3 reads CSATEQGTSSYNEQFF. CDR3 DNA sequence: TGCAGTGCTACCGAGCAGGGGACCAGCTCCTACAATGAGCAGTTCTTC.

This clonotype has only a few counts. The chain couples TRBV6-2 or TRBV6-3 to TRBJ1-1, with D perhaps TRBD1 (5 bases). Germline V gene data show CDR1 as MNHEY and CDR2 as SVGEGT. V was cut by 6 bases and J by 1 base, with 9 bases left in between. CDR3 length equals 13 residues. The CDR3 is CASRHGQNTEAFF. The CDR3 DNA reads TGTGCCAGCAGACACGGACAGAACACTGAAGCTTTCTTT.

The rearrangement joins TRBV20-1 to TRBJ1-1; possibly TRBD1 for D (6 bases). V lost 5 bases and J 4 bases, leaving 11 bases between the germline ends. Looked up from germline, CDR1 is DFQATT and CDR2 is SNEGSKA (reference sequence). CDR3 size: 12 residues. The CDR3 here is CSAPTGTTEAFF. The CDR3 bases are TGCAGTGCTCCAACAGGGACCACTGAAGCTTTCTTT.

This clonotype was seen repeatedly, ten times or more. The V and J genes are TRBV5-4 and TRBJ2-7; a possible D gene is TRBD1 (5 bases). The CDR3 is made up of 15 amino acids. Trimming left V 0 bases short and J 3 bases short, with 13 bases between. Germline values: CDR1 SGHNT, CDR2 YYREEE (reference sequence). CDR3 nucleotide sequence: TGTGCCAGCAGCTTGGCAACAGGAGCTCGCTACGAGCAGTACTTC. Encoded protein: CASSLATGARYEQYF. The full variable domain, with the rest looked up from reference TRBV5-4 and TRBJ2-7, is ETGVTQSPTHLIKTRGQQVTLRCSSQSGHNTVSWYQQALGQGPQFIFQYYREEENGRGNFPPRFSGLQFPNYSSELNVNALELDDSALYLCASSLATGARYEQYFGPGTRLTVT.

V is TRBV7-9 and J is TRBJ1-4; 7 nucleotides match TRBD1. After removal of 5 bases from V and 6 bases from J, the junction contained 15 bases not matched to a gene. CDR1 is SEHNR, CDR2 FQNEAQ, per germline (reference sequence). There are 17 residues in the CDR3. The CDR3 DNA sequence: TGTGCCAGCAGCCCCGAACTAGGGGGCTATCTGCATGAAAAACTGTTTTTT. Its protein product is CASSPELGGYLHEKLFF. Drawing the rest from reference TRBV7-9 and TRBJ1-4, the complete variable domain is DTGVSQNPRHKITKRGQNVTFRCDPISEHNRLYWYRQTLGQGPEFLTYFQNEAQLEKSRLLSDRFSAERPKGSFSTLEIQRTEQGDSAMYLCASSPELGGYLHEKLFFGSGTQLSVL.

V gene TRBV5-1 combines with J gene TRBJ2-7; D assignment may be TRBD1 or TRBD2 (5 bases each). Germline V lookup: CDR1 SGHRS, CDR2 YFSETQ. The CDR3 extends over 14 amino acids. The ends were cut back, 5 bases at V and 7 bases at J, with 19 bases in the middle. The CDR3 region is CASRTGRDPMEQYV. CDR3 DNA sequence: TGCGCCAGCAGGACGGGTAGGGACCCTATGGAGCAGTACGTC.

This clonotype was observed a handful of times. J is TRBJ2-4 and V is TRBV20-1; 8 positions agree with TRBD2. V was pared by 6 bases and J by 1 base, with 11 bases of the junction left unmatched. This CDR3 spans 16 amino acids. Germline CDR1 DFQATT, CDR2 SNEGSKA (reference sequence). CDR3 residues: CSASYGGGRAKNIQYF. DNA of the CDR3: TGCAGTGCCAGCTACGGGGGGGGGAGGGCCAAAAACATTCAGTACTTC.

This clonotype was picked up a small number of times. The rearrangement uses TRBV5-1 and TRBJ1-2, with TRBD1 matching 12 bases. J gave up 3 bases and V 4 bases, and 4 bases lay outside the gene matches. CDR3 size: 15 residues. Looked up from germline, CDR1 is SGHRS and CDR2 is YFSETQ. The CDR3: CASSGGTGGDYGYTF. CDR3 in DNA: TGCGCCAGCAGCGGGGGGACAGGGGGCGACTATGGCTACACCTTC. Supplemented by reference TRBV5-1 and TRBJ1-2, the full variable domain reads KAGVTQTPRYLIKTRGQQVTLSCSPISGHRSVSWYQQTPGQGLQFLFEYFSETQRNKGNFPGRFSGRQFSNSRSEMNVSTLELGDSALYLCASSGGTGGDYGYTFGSGTRLTVV.

Ten or more counts support this clonotype. The chain couples TRBV20-1 to TRBJ2-1; D not resolved. Looked up from germline, CDR1 is DFQATT and CDR2 is SNEGSKA (reference sequence). The CDR3 sequence is 16 residues long. V lost 1 base and J lost 5, with 18 bases in between. CDR3 residues: CSARGGEPANHNEQFF. As DNA, the CDR3 is TGCAGTGCTAGAGGTGGGGAACCAGCAAACCACAATGAGCAGTTCTTC.

This clonotype has ten or more counts. This chain connects TRBV6-5 to TRBJ2-7; D is possibly TRBD1 (5 bases). CDR3 length equals 12 residues. V lost 7 bases to trimming and J lost 6 bases, with 13 bases between them. Germline V CDR1 and CDR2: MNHEY, SVGAGI. CDR3 coding DNA: TGTGCCAGCAAACTCCCTAGGGGCGAGCAGTACTTC. It codes for CASKLPRGEQYF.

J is TRBJ1-1 and V is TRBV28; D is unresolved. The CDR3 is made up of 14 amino acids. Germline CDR1 and CDR2: MDHEN and SYDVKM. V was cut by 5 bases and J by 4 bases, with 14 bases left in between. The CDR3, as DNA: TGTGCCAGCAGTGCCGTTTATCTGAGCACTGAAGCTTTCTTT. Its protein is CASSAVYLSTEAFF.

This clonotype appeared many times. The chain employs TRBV20-1 and TRBJ2-7; the match to TRBD1 covers 8 bases. The CDR3 runs 11 residues. The germline V gene encodes CDR1 DFQATT and CDR2 SNEGSKA (reference sequence). The CDR3 reads CSASAGQGTRV. The CDR3 DNA reads TGCAGTGCTAGCGCCGGACAGGGTACCCGCGTC.

The V and J genes are TRBV5-1 and TRBJ1-5, with D tentatively TRBD1 (6 bases). Trimming removed 5 bases from V and 4 bases from J, with 16 bases in between. The CDR3 spans 15 residues. The germline V gene encodes CDR1 SGHRS and CDR2 YFSETQ. The CDR3 loop is CASRDLDRPNQPQHF. The CDR3 bases are TGCGCCAGCAGGGACCTGGACAGACCTAATCAGCCCCAGCATTTT.